The rows below give T cell receptor beta chains drawn from one sample of a study of post-analysis software for immune sequencing data. TCRdb reprocessed the PCR reads with MiXCR, giving one entry per CDR3 protein. The top ten clones hold approximately 10% of a sample with roughly 670,000 distinct CDR3 sequences, around 60% of them seen once. Input material: blood. These receptor sequences come from a girl aged 2-10 years with multiple sclerosis. Each CDR3 is given with its conserved first and last residue. Fields, in order: CDR3 protein, CDR3 DNA, J gene, clone size, V gene, D gene. A D gene is named only where the DNA matches it firmly. For some rows the clone size is stated as once, few or many, or as a class when expanded; others skip it.

CDR3: CSARTGGRRDTQYF
DNA: TGCAGTGCTAGGACGGGCGGGAGGAGAGATACACAGTATTTT
J: TRBJ2-3
size: NA
V: TRBV20-1
D: TRBD2

CDR3: CASSLGRKGEQYF
DNA: TGTGCCAGCAGCTTAGGCAGGAAGGGAGAGCAGTACTTC
J: TRBJ2-4
size: NA
V: TRBV7-9
D: NA

CDR3: CASSWTSGANVLTF
DNA: TGCGCCAGCAGCTGGACTTCTGGGGCCAACGTCCTGACTTTC
J: TRBJ2-6
size: once
V: TRBV5-1
D: NA

CDR3: CASSLTAGLTYEQYF
DNA: TGTGCCAGCAGCTTGACGGCGGGACTGACCTACGAGCAGTACTTC
J: TRBJ2-7
size: NA
V: TRBV5-5
D: NA

CDR3: CASSSTSLRVAETQYF
DNA: TGTGCCAGCAGCTCGACTAGTCTCAGGGTGGCGGAGACCCAGTACTTC
J: TRBJ2-5
size: few
V: TRBV7-8
D: NA

CDR3: CASSEARNGDTEAFF
DNA: TGTGCCAGCAGCGAGGCCCGCAACGGGGACACTGAAGCTTTCTTT
J: TRBJ1-1
size: NA
V: TRBV9
D: NA

CDR3: CASSSTSGGTGTTDTQYF
DNA: TGCGCCAGCAGCTCGACTAGCGGGGGGACCGGTACCACAGATACGCAGTATTTT
J: TRBJ2-3
size: NA
V: TRBV5-1
D: TRBD2

CDR3: CASSFGEVGVYNEQFF
DNA: TGCGCCAGCAGCTTCGGCGAGGTGGGTGTCTACAATGAGCAGTTCTTC
J: TRBJ2-1
size: many
V: TRBV5-1
D: NA

CDR3: CASSQDKGSLSGANVLTF
DNA: TGTGCCAGCAGCCAAGATAAGGGATCCCTCTCTGGGGCCAACGTCCTGACTTTC
J: TRBJ2-6
size: NA
V: TRBV4-2
D: NA

CDR3: CASRRAGVSPYEQYF
DNA: TGTGCCAGCAGACGGGCAGGGGTCAGCCCCTACGAGCAGTACTTC
J: TRBJ2-7
size: once
V: TRBV6-6
D: NA

CDR3: CASSVEGNGNIQYF
DNA: TGTGCCAGCAGCGTAGAAGGGAACGGAAACATTCAGTACTTC
J: TRBJ2-4
size: NA
V: TRBV9
D: NA

CDR3: CASSLAGGGGTGERFF
DNA: TGTGCCAGCAGCTTAGCCGGGGGCGGAGGGACCGGGGAGCGGTTTTTT
J: TRBJ2-2
size: NA
V: TRBV7-6
D: NA

CDR3: CASSLAWGVDEQFF
DNA: TGTGCCAGCAGCTTAGCATGGGGGGTTGATGAGCAGTTCTTC
J: TRBJ2-1
size: NA
V: TRBV11-2
D: NA

CDR3: CASSLGDQVMGIQYF
DNA: TGTGCCAGCAGCTTGGGGGACCAGGTGATGGGCATTCAGTACTTC
J: TRBJ2-4
size: NA
V: TRBV5-4
D: NA

CDR3: CASSLVPAEQETQYF
DNA: TGCGCCAGCAGCTTGGTGCCAGCGGAGCAAGAGACCCAGTACTTC
J: TRBJ2-5
size: NA
V: TRBV5-1
D: NA

CDR3: CATSRVASGSFEQFF
DNA: TGTGCCACCAGCAGAGTGGCTAGCGGGAGTTTTGAGCAGTTCTTC
J: TRBJ2-1
size: NA
V: TRBV15
D: TRBD2

CDR3: CASSQSGAGTQYF
DNA: TGCGCCAGCTCCCAGTCGGGTGCGGGGACCCAGTACTTC
J: TRBJ2-5
size: few
V: TRBV10-1
D: NA

CDR3: CASSNRGTNEKLFF
DNA: TGTGCCAGCAGTAACAGGGGAACTAATGAAAAACTGTTTTTT
J: TRBJ1-4
size: few
V: TRBV6-5
D: TRBD1

CDR3: CASSGGGTAPPQTQYF
DNA: TGTGCCAGCAGCGGAGGGGGGACGGCCCCACCACAGACCCAGTACTTC
J: TRBJ2-5
size: NA
V: TRBV5-5
D: NA

CDR3: CASSPSLAGGEGEQFF
DNA: TGTGCCAGCAGCCCGTCACTAGCGGGAGGGGAGGGTGAGCAGTTCTTC
J: TRBJ2-1
size: NA
V: TRBV9
D: TRBD2

CDR3: CASSSGLAVSETQYF
DNA: TGTGCCAGCAGTAGCGGACTAGCGGTTTCAGAGACCCAGTACTTC
J: TRBJ2-5
size: NA
V: TRBV6-5
D: TRBD2

CDR3: CASSVTRSGGTEAFF
DNA: TGTGCCAGCAGCGTTACGCGTTCGGGGGGCACTGAAGCTTTCTTT
J: TRBJ1-1
size: NA
V: TRBV9
D: NA

CDR3: CSLQVLSYEQYF
DNA: TGCAGCTTACAGGTCCTCTCCTACGAGCAGTACTTC
J: TRBJ2-7
size: once
V: TRBV20-1
D: NA

CDR3: CASSPRGPPNSPLHF
DNA: TGTGCCAGCAGTCCCAGGGGGCCGCCAAATTCACCCCTCCACTTT
J: TRBJ1-6
size: NA
V: TRBV12-3/TRBV12-4
D: TRBD1

CDR3: CASSPLGGQTYEQYF
DNA: TGTGCCAGCAGCCCCTTGGGGGGCCAGACCTACGAGCAGTACTTC
J: TRBJ2-7
size: NA
V: TRBV7-3
D: NA

CDR3: CANAKRETDTQYF
DNA: TGTGCCAATGCCAAGCGGGAGACAGATACGCAGTATTTT
J: TRBJ2-3
size: NA
V: TRBV10-3
D: TRBD2

CDR3: CASPEGYEQYF
DNA: TGTGCCAGCCCAGAAGGCTACGAGCAGTACTTC
J: TRBJ2-7
size: NA
V: TRBV6-5
D: NA

CDR3: CAGSWNGGRSYNEQFF
DNA: TGTGCCGGCAGCTGGAACGGGGGCCGCTCCTACAATGAGCAGTTCTTC
J: TRBJ2-1
size: NA
V: TRBV5-4
D: NA

CDR3: CSPVKRGVETQYF
DNA: TGCAGTCCCGTAAAAAGGGGGGTGGAGACCCAGTACTTC
J: TRBJ2-5
size: NA
V: TRBV20-1
D: NA

CDR3: CASSRVSQPQHF
DNA: TGTGCCAGCAGCAGGGTTTCTCAGCCCCAGCATTTT
J: TRBJ1-5
size: NA
V: TRBV12-3/TRBV12-4
D: NA

CDR3: CASSEGVAATDTQYF
DNA: TGTGCCAGCAGTGAAGGGGTAGCGGCCACAGATACGCAGTATTTT
J: TRBJ2-3
size: NA
V: TRBV2
D: NA

CDR3: CSAFPTSGEGRDTQYF
DNA: TGCAGTGCTTTCCCGACTAGCGGGGAAGGGCGGGATACGCAGTATTTT
J: TRBJ2-3
size: few
V: TRBV20-1
D: TRBD2

CDR3: CASHNRGGRGYTF
DNA: TGTGCCAGCCATAACAGGGGAGGGAGAGGCTACACCTTC
J: TRBJ1-2
size: NA
V: TRBV9
D: TRBD1

CDR3: CASSLWGPLGGYTF
DNA: TGTGCCAGCAGTTTATGGGGGCCTTTAGGGGGCTACACCTTC
J: TRBJ1-2
size: NA
V: TRBV27
D: NA

CDR3: CATRVAGDEQYF
DNA: TGTGCCACCAGAGTGGCGGGAGACGAGCAGTACTTC
J: TRBJ2-7
size: few
V: TRBV10-3
D: TRBD2

CDR3: CASSSVPSQQYF
DNA: TGTGCCAGCAGTTCGGTCCCGAGTCAGCAGTACTTC
J: TRBJ2-7
size: NA
V: TRBV6-6
D: NA

CDR3: CSVEGGRKAETQYF
DNA: TGCAGCGTTGAAGGGGGGCGGAAAGCGGAGACCCAGTACTTC
J: TRBJ2-5
size: NA
V: TRBV29-1
D: NA

CDR3: CASSVGGGGNEQYF
DNA: TGTGCCAGCAGCGTAGGAGGTGGGGGGAACGAGCAGTACTTC
J: TRBJ2-7
size: NA
V: TRBV9
D: NA

CDR3: CSVQRGVSYNEQFF
DNA: TGCAGCGTCCAAAGGGGGGTCTCCTACAATGAGCAGTTCTTC
J: TRBJ2-1
size: few
V: TRBV29-1
D: NA

CDR3: CASSPSAGENTDTQYF
DNA: TGTGCCAGCAGTCCCTCGGCGGGGGAAAACACAGATACGCAGTATTTT
J: TRBJ2-3
size: NA
V: TRBV27
D: TRBD2

CDR3: CASSWAGFNEQFF
DNA: TGTGCCAGCAGTTGGGCAGGATTCAATGAGCAGTTCTTC
J: TRBJ2-1
size: NA
V: TRBV12-3/TRBV12-4
D: NA

CDR3: CAISERIAGATEAFF
DNA: TGTGCCATCAGTGAAAGGATTGCCGGGGCAACTGAAGCTTTCTTT
J: TRBJ1-1
size: NA
V: TRBV10-3
D: NA

CDR3: CASSPPRGTGKRSADTQYF
DNA: TGTGCCAGCAGCCCGCCTCGAGGGACTGGCAAACGCTCAGCAGATACGCAGTATTTT
J: TRBJ2-3
size: NA
V: TRBV7-9
D: NA

CDR3: CASSGSGTETYGYTF
DNA: TGTGCCAGCAGTGGAAGCGGGACGGAAACATATGGCTACACCTTC
J: TRBJ1-2
size: NA
V: TRBV6-1
D: NA

CDR3: CSALLAGVAFEQYF
DNA: TGCAGTGCTCTATTAGCGGGAGTAGCTTTCGAGCAGTACTTC
J: TRBJ2-7
size: few
V: TRBV20-1
D: TRBD2

CDR3: CASSSGTSGTLGQYF
DNA: TGTGCCAGCAGCTCGGGGACTAGCGGAACCTTAGGGCAGTACTTC
J: TRBJ2-5
size: NA
V: TRBV7-9
D: TRBD2

CDR3: CASSADRYNSPLHF
DNA: TGCGCCAGCAGTGCTGACAGATATAATTCACCCCTCCACTTT
J: TRBJ1-6
size: NA
V: TRBV5-1
D: NA

CDR3: CASSVVSGSASYNEQFF
DNA: TGTGCCAGCAGCGTGGTTAGCGGGAGTGCGTCCTACAATGAGCAGTTCTTC
J: TRBJ2-1
size: NA
V: TRBV7-8
D: TRBD2

CDR3: CASSPPGLAYGYTF
DNA: TGTGCCAGCAGTCCACCGGGACTCGCCTATGGCTACACCTTC
J: TRBJ1-2
size: NA
V: TRBV27
D: NA

CDR3: CASSFSGVYGYTF
DNA: TGTGCCAGCAGTTTCTCAGGGGTGTATGGCTACACCTTC
J: TRBJ1-2
size: NA
V: TRBV28
D: NA

CDR3: CSARVLGATRNEQFF
DNA: TGCAGTGCTAGGGTCTTAGGGGCCACTCGGAATGAGCAGTTCTTC
J: TRBJ2-1
size: NA
V: TRBV20-1
D: NA

CDR3: CASSLASAGGYNEQFF
DNA: TGTGCCAGCAGCTTAGCGTCAGCGGGAGGGTATAATGAGCAGTTCTTC
J: TRBJ2-1
size: NA
V: TRBV7-2
D: TRBD2

CDR3: CASSQAHQAYNEQYF
DNA: TGTGCCAGCAGCCAAGCTCACCAGGCCTACAATGAGCAGTACTTC
J: TRBJ2-7
size: NA
V: TRBV3-1
D: NA

CDR3: CSAGPGLASHNEQFF
DNA: TGCAGTGCTGGCCCGGGACTAGCATCCCACAATGAGCAGTTCTTC
J: TRBJ2-1
size: NA
V: TRBV20-1
D: TRBD2

CDR3: CASSRGAGEQYF
DNA: TGTGCCAGCAGTCGGGGGGCGGGCGAGCAGTACTTC
J: TRBJ2-7
size: few
V: TRBV12-3/TRBV12-4
D: NA

CDR3: CSVVGGEGYEQYF
DNA: TGCAGCGTTGTAGGAGGGGAGGGCTACGAGCAGTACTTC
J: TRBJ2-7
size: NA
V: TRBV29-1
D: TRBD2

CDR3: CASSQIGGASNSPLHF
DNA: TGCGCCAGCAGCCAGATAGGAGGGGCCTCTAATTCACCCCTCCACTTT
J: TRBJ1-6
size: NA
V: TRBV4-1
D: NA